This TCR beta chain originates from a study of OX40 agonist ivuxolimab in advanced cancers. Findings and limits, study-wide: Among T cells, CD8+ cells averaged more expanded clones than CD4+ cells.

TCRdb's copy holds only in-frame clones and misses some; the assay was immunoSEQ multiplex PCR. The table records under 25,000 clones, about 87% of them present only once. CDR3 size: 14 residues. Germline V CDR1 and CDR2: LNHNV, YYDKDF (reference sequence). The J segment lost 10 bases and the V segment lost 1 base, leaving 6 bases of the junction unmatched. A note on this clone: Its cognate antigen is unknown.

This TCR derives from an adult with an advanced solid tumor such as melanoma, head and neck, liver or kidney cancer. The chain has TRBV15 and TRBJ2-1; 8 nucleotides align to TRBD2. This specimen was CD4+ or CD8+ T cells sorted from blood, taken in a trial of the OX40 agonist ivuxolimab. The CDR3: CATSRGIAGLEQFF. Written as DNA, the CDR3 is TGTGCCACCAGCAGAGGTATAGCGGGGCTCGAGCAGTTCTTC.